What follows are 19 T cell receptor beta chains derived from one specimen sequenced in a study of PD-1 blockade in classical Hodgkin lymphoma. Time point of the sample: cycle 4 day 1 (C4D1), after less than seven weeks of nivolumab. Each of the patients experienced relapse following autologous stem cell transplantation, and their brentuximab vedotin exposure differed. Magnetic negative selection purified CD4+ T cells from thawed PBMCs. Produced via immunoSEQ multiplex PCR; TCRdb's table is partial and in-frame only. The data contain some 23,000 clones, 65% to 90% of them seen just once; the ten biggest clones take up approximately 3%. The source was CD4+ T cells from blood, collected before the fourth cycle of nivolumab. Receptors originate from a human donor with classical Hodgkin lymphoma.

The chain is built from TRBV11-3 and TRBJ1-1, with D maybe TRBD1 (5 bases). CDR1 is SGHNT, CDR2 YENEEA, per germline. CDR3 length equals 16 residues. Trimming shortened V by 5 bases and J by 2 bases, and 18 bases separated the two germline ends. The CDR3: CASSPMGQFLNTEAFF. The CDR3 coding sequence is TGTGCCAGCAGCCCGATGGGGCAGTTCCTCAACACTGAAGCTTTCTTT.

This chain connects TRBV5-1 to TRBJ2-5, with 7 positions matching TRBD1. V shed 2 bases, J shed 2 bases, and the junction held 3 bases outside the gene matches. Germline V gives CDR1 SGHRS, CDR2 YFSETQ. The CDR3 has 14 amino acids. The chain's CDR3 is CASSLPGQQETQYF. The CDR3 DNA reads TGCGCCAGCAGCTTACCGGGACAGCAAGAGACCCAGTACTTC.

V usage is TRBV2 and J usage is TRBJ2-1; D is unresolved. With 2 bases removed from V and 6 bases from J, the gap between germline ends came to 8 bases. This CDR3 has 13 residues. The germline V gene encodes CDR1 SNHLY and CDR2 FYNNEI. CDR3 coding DNA: TGTGCCAGCAGTGAATGGCCCTTCAATGAGCAGTTCTTC. This translates into CASSEWPFNEQFF. Together with reference TRBV2 and TRBJ2-1, the CDR3 gives the full variable domain: EPEVTQTPSHQVTQMGQEVILRCVPISNHLYFYWYRQILGQKVEFLVSFYNNEISEKSEIFDDQFSVERPDGSNFTLKIRSTKLEDSAMYFCASSEWPFNEQFFGPGTRLTVL.

The V gene is TRBV6-1, the J gene TRBJ1-1; D gene ambiguous. V was shortened by 6 bases and J by 2 bases, with 13 bases between the two germline ends. Germline values: CDR1 MNHNS, CDR2 SASEGT. The CDR3 sequence is 14 residues long. Written as DNA, the CDR3 is TGTGCCAGCAGGACCGCAGGACCCAACACTGAAGCTTTCTTT. Translating it yields CASRTAGPNTEAFF.

As to this clone: A junction boundary mismatches the germline segment, possibly from a read error. J is TRBJ1-1 and V is TRBV13; D remains ambiguous. CDR1 is PRHDT and CDR2 is FYEKMQ in the germline V gene (reference sequence). This CDR3 is built from 14 residues. The CDR3 reads CASSLGIGSTEAFF. CDR3 nucleotide sequence: TGTGCCAGCAGCCTAGGAATCGGTTCCACTGAAGCTTTCTTT.

This rearrangement joins TRBV18 to TRBJ2-7; TRBD1 agrees at 9 bases. V trimming: 3 bases; J trimming: 1 base; junction bases outside the gene matches: 4. The V gene's germline CDR1 is KGHSH and CDR2 LQKENI. This CDR3 spans 15 amino acids. The CDR3 loop reads CASSPGTGISYEQYF. For the CDR3, the DNA is TGTGCCAGCTCACCTGGGACAGGGATATCCTACGAGCAGTACTTC.

As to this clone: One end of the junction varies from germline; a read error may be responsible. The chain uses TRBV18 and TRBJ2-5, with 7 bases identical to TRBD1. This CDR3 is 15 amino acids long. The germline V gene has CDR1 KGHSH and CDR2 LQKENI. The DNA for the CDR3 is TGTGCCAGCTCGCCACTGCAGGGGGATGGAGAGACCCAGTACTTC. Translating gives CASSPLQGDGETQYF.

V usage is TRBV5-1 and J usage is TRBJ1-3; D is undetermined. V was cut by 0 bases and J by 0 bases, with 16 bases left in between. Germline V gene sequence: CDR1 SGHRS, CDR2 YFSETQ. The CDR3 runs to 18 residues. The CDR3 spells CASSLAGVSSSSGNTIYF. The CDR3 coding sequence is TGCGCCAGCAGCTTGGCCGGTGTGTCTTCCAGCTCTGGAAACACCATATATTTT.

V is TRBV5-6 and J is TRBJ2-2, with D possibly TRBD2 on 5 matching bases. The V end was cut by 1 base, the J end by 6 bases, with 10 bases between. CDR3 length: 14 amino acids. Germline CDR1 and CDR2: SGHDT and YYEEEE. The CDR3 is CASSLKAGPGELFF. DNA for the CDR3: TGTGCCAGCAGCTTGAAGGCGGGCCCCGGGGAGCTGTTTTTT.

The genes are TRBV23-1 and TRBJ2-7; 7 bases line up with TRBD1. TRBV23-1 is designated an ORF whose function remains uncertain. V trimming: 4 bases; J trimming: 7 bases; junction bases outside the gene matches: 19. This CDR3 has 17 residues. The CDR3 bases are TGCGCCAGCAGTCGCATCCACCCCGGGACAGAAGTACGGGAGCAGTACTTC. Translated: CASSRIHPGTEVREQYF.

The chain combines TRBV7-2 with TRBJ2-7; D is perhaps TRBD1 (5 bases). The germline CDR1 and CDR2 sequences are SGHTA and FQGNSA. The CDR3 is 12 residues long. V shed 3 bases and J shed 12 bases, with 15 bases lying between them. This CDR3 is CASSLGPNRAYF. CDR3 DNA sequence: TGTGCCAGCAGCTTGGGGCCCAACCGCGCGTACTTC.

This clone occurred once. The rearrangement links TRBV9 to TRBJ1-1, with TRBD1 as a possible D gene (5 bases). The CDR3 loop spans 15 amino acids. V was shortened by 2 bases and J by 4 bases, with 15 bases between the two germline ends. In germline, CDR1 is SGDLS, CDR2 YYNGEE. CDR3 in amino acids: CASSVGGAKATEAFF. The CDR3, as DNA: TGTGCCAGCAGCGTCGGCGGGGCCAAGGCCACTGAAGCTTTCTTT.

This clone was detected a few times. The chain links TRBV5-1 to TRBJ2-1; 7 nucleotides line up with TRBD1. After removal of 7 bases from V and 3 bases from J, the junction contained 4 bases not matched to a gene. CDR3 length: 13 residues. The germline CDR1 and CDR2 sequences are SGHRS and YFSETQ. Here the CDR3 DNA reads TGCGCCAGCTCGCGACAGGGCTACAATGAGCAGTTCTTC. It encodes CASSRQGYNEQFF.

The rearrangement links TRBV18 to TRBJ1-2; the match to TRBD1 covers 8 bases. Germline CDR1 is KGHSH and CDR2 is LQKENI. V shed 2 bases, J shed 4 bases, and the junction held 6 bases outside the gene matches. The CDR3 extends over 15 amino acids. The CDR3 sequence: CASSPSTGGAYGYTF. DNA for the CDR3: TGTGCCAGCTCACCATCTACAGGGGGGGCCTATGGCTACACCTTC.

The chain links TRBV29-1 to TRBJ1-1; the D gene is possibly TRBD1 (6 bases). V lost 1 base, J lost 4 bases, and 19 bases lay in between. The CDR3 loop spans 16 amino acids. Germline lookup yields CDR1 SQVTM and CDR2 ANQGSEA. The CDR3 protein is CSVEVQGPIRGTEAFF. In nucleotides, the CDR3 is TGCAGCGTTGAAGTTCAGGGGCCGATCCGGGGCACTGAAGCTTTCTTT.

The rearrangement uses TRBV7-9 and TRBJ2-7; D is unresolved. V lost 1 base to trimming and J lost 0 bases, with 7 bases between them. This CDR3 is built from 14 residues. Looked up from germline, CDR1 is SEHNR and CDR2 is FQNEAQ (reference sequence). The CDR3 region has the DNA TGTGCCAGCAGCTTAGACAGTAACTCCTACGAGCAGTACTTC. It translates to CASSLDSNSYEQYF.

This clone was seen a few times. This chain joins TRBV5-1 and TRBJ1-3; 9 nucleotides agree with TRBD1. The germline CDR1 and CDR2 sequences are SGHRS and YFSETQ. The CDR3 consists of 16 residues. Trimming took 1 base from V and 2 from J; bases not matched to a gene: 4. CDR3 sequence: CASSLTGGAAGNTIYF. The CDR3 coding sequence is TGCGCCAGCAGCTTGACAGGGGGCGCGGCTGGAAACACCATATATTTT.

V gene TRBV6-6 combines with J gene TRBJ1-2; D gene uncertain. Germline V gives CDR1 MNHNY, CDR2 SVGAGI (reference sequence). Trimming pared 2 bases from V and 0 bases from J, leaving 13 bases between. This CDR3 spans 16 amino acids. The CDR3: CASSYPRHLANYGYTF. The CDR3, as DNA: TGTGCCAGCAGTTACCCGAGGCATCTAGCTAACTATGGCTACACCTTC.

The V call is TRBV27, the J call TRBJ1-1; 7 bases are a match to TRBD1. V trimming: 4 bases; J trimming: 3 bases; junction bases outside the gene matches: 11. This CDR3 is built from 16 residues. CDR1 MNHEY and CDR2 SMNVEV come from the germline V gene (reference sequence). CDR3 sequence reads: CASSSGGGGTYTEAFF. For the CDR3, the DNA is TGTGCCAGCAGTTCAGGGGGAGGGGGAACCTACACTGAAGCTTTCTTT.